These 15 T cell receptor beta chains came from one sample sequenced in a study of control samples from healthy donors and cancer patients. Clones were read by immunoSEQ multiplex PCR, and TCRdb kept only the in-frame ones, dropping some. This table has 80,000 to 85,000 clones, roughly 84% appearing once. The material sequenced was blood. The receptors were gathered from a woman between 45 and 60 years old in good health.

The chain is built from TRBV4-1 and TRBJ1-5, with 7 bases that match TRBD1. With 1 base clipped from V and 6 bases from J, the junction kept 6 bases outside the gene matches. The germline V gene encodes CDR1 MGHRA and CDR2 YSYEKL. This CDR3 is 15 amino acids long. For the CDR3, the DNA is TGCGCCAGCAGCCAAGGACAGGGCGGGGCTCAGCCCCAGCATTTT. Translation: CASSQGQGGAQPQHF.

J is TRBJ1-4 and V is TRBV25-1; D remains unclear. V lost 0 bases and J 10 bases, leaving 9 bases between the germline ends. The CDR3 is 13 residues long. Germline CDR1 and CDR2: MGHDK and SYGVNS. The CDR3 here is CASSEYFDGKLFF. The CDR3 DNA is TGTGCCAGCAGTGAATATTTTGATGGAAAACTGTTTTTT. The entire variable domain, with the rest obtained from reference TRBV25-1 and TRBJ1-4, is as follows: EADIYQTPRYLVIGTGKKITLECSQTMGHDKMYWYQQDPGMELHLIHYSYGVNSTEKGDLSSESTVSRIRTEHFPLTLESARPSHTSQYLCASSEYFDGKLFFGSGTQLSVL.

This rearrangement joins TRBV3-1 (or the pseudogene TRBV3-2) to TRBJ2-2, with 7 nucleotides matching TRBD2. The V and J ends lost 0 bases and 6 bases, in that order; junction bases with no gene match: 7. Germline values: CDR1 LGHDT, CDR2 YNNKEL (reference sequence). CDR3 length equals 16 residues. CDR3 coding DNA: TGTGCCAGCAGCCAAGACAGCGGGGATCCGGCCGGGGAGCTGTTTTTT. Its translation: CASSQDSGDPAGELFF.

This clone was found a few times. This sample also contains other DNA sequences that code for the same CDR3. V gene TRBV2 combines with J gene TRBJ1-2; the D is unclear. The CDR3 is 13 amino acids. The V and J ends lost 4 bases and 3 bases respectively, with 9 bases between them. Germline CDR1 and CDR2: SNHLY and FYNNEI. This CDR3 reads CASSVGSYYGYTF. The DNA of the CDR3 is TGTGCCAGCAGTGTGGGATCGTACTATGGCTACACCTTC.

The chain combines TRBV29-1 with TRBJ2-5; D may correspond to TRBD1 or TRBD2 (6 bases each). V was shortened by 7 bases and J by 7 bases, with 19 bases between the two germline ends. The length of the CDR3 is 13 residues. Per germline, CDR1 SQVTM and CDR2 ANQGSEA. The CDR3 reads CSAPWGAEGTQYF. Here the CDR3 DNA reads TGCAGCGCACCCTGGGGGGCAGAGGGGACCCAGTACTTC.

The CDR3 nucleotides read TGTGCCAGCAGTGGGGGGGGCATACTCGCTCGCACAGATACGCAGTATTTT. This gives the protein CASSGGGILARTDTQYF. V and J are TRBV25-1 and TRBJ2-3; the D gene is possibly TRBD2 (7 bases). Looked up from germline, CDR1 is MGHDK and CDR2 is SYGVNS. The length of the CDR3 is 17 residues. Trimming shortened V by 4 bases and J by 1 base, and 18 bases separated the two germline ends.

The gene calls are TRBV6-5 and TRBJ2-1; 7 bases are shared with TRBD2. V shed 6 bases, J shed 7 bases, and the junction held 12 bases outside the gene matches. The germline V gene encodes CDR1 MNHEY and CDR2 SVGAGI. The CDR3 has 15 amino acids. This chain's CDR3 is CASSPFGGNRNEQFF. DNA for the CDR3: TGTGCCAGCAGCCCCTTCGGGGGGAATCGGAATGAGCAGTTCTTC.

CDR3 DNA sequence: TGCGCCAGCAGCTTGGCCTTAGCGGGCCGCACAGATACGCAGTATTTT. Protein product: CASSLALAGRTDTQYF. The chain couples TRBV5-1 to TRBJ2-3, with TRBD2 matching over 7 bases. The CDR3 spans 16 residues. The V and J ends lost 0 bases and 1 base, in that order; junction bases with no gene match: 5. Germline CDR1 SGHRS, CDR2 YFSETQ.

This clone counts as medium-sized. The genes are TRBV18 and TRBJ1-1; maybe TRBD1 (6 bases). Trimming cost V 6 bases and J 11 bases, with 19 bases left between them. CDR3 size: 13 residues. In germline, CDR1 is KGHSH, CDR2 LQKENI. This CDR3 is CASSREVAGAAFF. In DNA, the CDR3 is TGTGCCAGCTCCCGGGAGGTTGCGGGGGCGGCTTTCTTT.

This clone was observed a few times. V and J are TRBV3-1 (or the pseudogene TRBV3-2) and TRBJ1-2, with TRBD1 as a possible D gene (6 bases). CDR3 length equals 15 residues. Germline assignment: CDR1 LGHDT and CDR2 YNNKEL (reference sequence). V lost 2 bases and J 5 bases, leaving 15 bases between the germline ends. CDR3 in amino acids: CASSQRTDLPYGYTF. In DNA, the CDR3 is TGTGCCAGCAGCCAACGGACAGACCTACCGTATGGCTACACCTTC.

The chain links TRBV13 to TRBJ2-7; 8 nucleotides align to TRBD1. This CDR3 has 12 amino acids. J was trimmed by 6 bases and V by 3 bases; bases with no gene match: 1. In germline, CDR1 is PRHDT, CDR2 FYEKMQ (reference sequence). CDR3 in amino acids: CASSFRGREQYF. CDR3 sequence (DNA): TGTGCCAGCAGCTTCAGGGGGCGCGAGCAGTACTTC.

In this sample, this clone turned up once. This chain uses TRBV6-5 with TRBJ1-1; no clear D. The CDR3 extends over 11 amino acids. Germline V gives CDR1 MNHEY, CDR2 SVGAGI. V was clipped by 6 bases and J by 8 bases, with 10 bases between them. The CDR3 loop is CASRYAQEAFF. The DNA for the CDR3 is TGTGCCAGCAGGTACGCACAAGAAGCTTTCTTT.

J is TRBJ2-3 and V is TRBV7-9, with D possibly matching TRBD2 (5 bases). This CDR3 region has 15 residues. Trimming left V 1 base short and J 6 bases short, with 14 bases between. Germline loops: CDR1 SEHNR, CDR2 FQNEAQ (reference sequence). The CDR3: CASSLVSGGQDTQYF. CDR3 nucleotide sequence: TGTGCCAGCAGCTTAGTTTCTGGAGGTCAGGATACGCAGTATTTT. The full variable domain, in which reference TRBV7-9 and TRBJ2-3 provide the parts outside the CDR3, is DTGVSQNPRHKITKRGQNVTFRCDPISEHNRLYWYRQTLGQGPEFLTYFQNEAQLEKSRLLSDRFSAERPKGSFSTLEIQRTEQGDSAMYLCASSLVSGGQDTQYFGPGTRLTVL.

As concerns this clone: One end of the junction does not line up with germline, which may come from a read error. This chain uses TRBV6-5 with TRBJ1-1; 9 bases align to TRBD1. CDR1 and CDR2 (germline): MNHEY, SVGAGI. The CDR3 is 15 residues long. The CDR3 reads CASSRPGTGNAEAFF. CDR3 bases: TGTGCCAGCAGTCGTCCCGGGACAGGGAACGCTGAAGCTTTCTTT.

J is TRBJ2-6 and V is TRBV4-2; unclear D gene. V was shortened by 0 bases and J by 0 bases, with 12 bases between the two germline ends. CDR1 and CDR2 from the germline V gene are LGHNA and YNFKEQ. The CDR3 contains 18 residues. This chain's CDR3 is CASSQDRSWDSGANVLTF. Here the CDR3 DNA reads TGTGCCAGCAGCCAAGACCGCTCTTGGGACTCTGGGGCCAACGTCCTGACTTTC.